These 3 T cell receptor beta chains originate from one sample sequenced in a study of regulatory T cells in long-lasting Graves disease. Relying on iRepertoire HTBI primers and Arm-PCR of CDR3 regions, the team built TCR beta libraries. TCRdb reprocessed the multiplex PCR reads with MiXCR, giving one entry per CDR3 protein. The sample lists about 350,000 distinct CDR3 sequences, around 15% seen once, with just under 30% in the top ten. Time point given: newly diagnosed GD, antithyroid drugs for less than 3 months. TCR sequences were obtained from RNA taken from PBMCs. These sequences were also reported in another study, on T cells in Graves' hyperthyroidism and ophthalmopathy.

The specimen comprised peripheral blood mononuclear cells (PBMCs), sampled at new diagnosis, from a patient treated with antithyroid drugs. The source is a man aged 35 to 55 with Graves disease.

This clonotype was observed a handful of times. V is TRBV6-5 and J is TRBJ2-1, with D uncertain. The CDR3 consists of 11 residues. The germline CDR1 and CDR2 sequences are MNHEY and SVGAGI. With 3 bases removed from V and 9 bases from J, the gap between germline ends came to 6 bases. The CDR3 region is CASSYVGEQFF. CDR3 sequence (DNA): TGTGCCAGCAGTTATGTCGGTGAGCAGTTCTTC.

Only a few counts were recorded for this clonotype. One base away lies a much larger clone, so this may be a sequencing read error. Because the CDR3 is missing its conserved closing phenylalanine or tryptophan, this is likely a read error. The rearrangement uses TRBV7-2 and TRBJ2-3; TRBD1 or TRBD2 may be the D gene (5 bases each). Germline V gene data show CDR1 as SGHTA and CDR2 as FQGNSA. The V end lost 5 bases, the J end lost 6 bases, and 15 bases lay between the germline ends. The CDR3 has 14 amino acids. The CDR3: CASSRDRASDTQYV. CDR3 DNA: TGTGCCAGCAGCCGGGACCGAGCATCCGATACGCAGTATGTT.

This clonotype was seen more than once but under ten times. This clone may be a read error of a much larger clone one base away. The chain uses TRBV3-1 and TRBJ2-3; D is undetermined. The V and J ends lost 4 bases and 5 bases respectively, with 10 bases between them. Germline-derived CDR1 and CDR2 are LGHDT and YNNKEL (reference sequence). This CDR3 comprises 13 residues. In nucleotides, the CDR3 is TGTGCCAGCAGCCCCCGTCCGGGAGATACGCAGTATTTT. It is translated as CASSPRPGDTQYF.